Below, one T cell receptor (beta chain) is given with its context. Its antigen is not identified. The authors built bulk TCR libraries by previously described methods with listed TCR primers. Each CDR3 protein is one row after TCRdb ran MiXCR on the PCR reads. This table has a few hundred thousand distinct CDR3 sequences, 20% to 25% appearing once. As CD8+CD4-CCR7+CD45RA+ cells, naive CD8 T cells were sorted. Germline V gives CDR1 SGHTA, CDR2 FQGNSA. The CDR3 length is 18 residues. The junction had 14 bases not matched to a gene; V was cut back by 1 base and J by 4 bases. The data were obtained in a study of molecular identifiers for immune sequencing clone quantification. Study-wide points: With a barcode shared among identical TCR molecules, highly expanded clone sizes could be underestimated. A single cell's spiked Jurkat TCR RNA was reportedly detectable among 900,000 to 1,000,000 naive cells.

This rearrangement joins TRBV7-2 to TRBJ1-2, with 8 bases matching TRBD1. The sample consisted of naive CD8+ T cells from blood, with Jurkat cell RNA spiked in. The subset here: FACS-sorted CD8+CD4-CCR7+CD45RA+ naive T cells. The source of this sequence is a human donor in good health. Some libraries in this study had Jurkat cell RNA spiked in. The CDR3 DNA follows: TGTGCCAGCAGCTTAGTGGTCGCGATGGGGGACAGGTCCTATGGCTACACCTTC. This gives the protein CASSLVVAMGDRSYGYTF.